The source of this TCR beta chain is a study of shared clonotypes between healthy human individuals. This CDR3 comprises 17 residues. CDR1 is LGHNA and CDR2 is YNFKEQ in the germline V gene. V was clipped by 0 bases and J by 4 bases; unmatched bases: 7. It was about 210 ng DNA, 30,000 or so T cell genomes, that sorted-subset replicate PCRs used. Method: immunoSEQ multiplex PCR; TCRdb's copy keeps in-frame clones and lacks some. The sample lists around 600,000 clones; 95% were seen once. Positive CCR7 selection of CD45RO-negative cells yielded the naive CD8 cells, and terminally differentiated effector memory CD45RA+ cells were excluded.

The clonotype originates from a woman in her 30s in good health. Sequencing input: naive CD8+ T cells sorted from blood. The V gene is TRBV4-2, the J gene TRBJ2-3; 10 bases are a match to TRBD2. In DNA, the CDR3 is TGTGCCAGCAGCCAAGACGACCCAACTAGCGGGGCAGATACGCAGTATTTT. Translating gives CASSQDDPTSGADTQYF.